Listed below are T cell receptor beta chains from one sample, sequenced in a study of T cells expressing NK-cell markers. TCRdb re-analyzed the 5' RACE reads; it lists each CDR3 protein once, without DNA. The sample table sets out 350,000 to 500,000 distinct CDR3 sequences. Material for sequencing was blood T cells: a sorted CD56 or NKG2C T cell subset, CD4+ or CD8+ T cells, or bulk PBMC T cells (not recorded which). The receptors shown here come from a woman aged 18 to 75 in good health. CDR3s include the opening cysteine and the closing phenylalanine or tryptophan. Each record gives: J gene, V gene, CDR3 length, CDR3 protein.

j_gene: TRBJ1-4; v_gene: TRBV18; len: 13; CDR3aa: CASSQGAGEKLFF
j_gene: TRBJ2-2; v_gene: TRBV2; len: 14; CDR3aa: CASSDTRGSGELFF
j_gene: TRBJ1-2; v_gene: TRBV12-3/TRBV12-4; len: 16; CDR3aa: CASSLAGGRRYYGYTF
j_gene: TRBJ2-5; v_gene: TRBV7-9; len: 15; CDR3aa: CASSPLMGSLETQYF
j_gene: TRBJ2-3; v_gene: TRBV29-1; len: 13; CDR3aa: CSATSGSTDTQYF
j_gene: TRBJ1-1; v_gene: TRBV12-3/TRBV12-4; len: 11; CDR3aa: CASSLGRGTFF
j_gene: TRBJ2-1; v_gene: TRBV27; len: 14; CDR3aa: CASSFSGGAYEQFF
j_gene: TRBJ2-7; v_gene: TRBV19; len: 13; CDR3aa: CASSIGTSYEQYF
j_gene: TRBJ1-3; v_gene: TRBV6-6; len: 12; CDR3aa: CASSYEENTIYF
j_gene: TRBJ1-1; v_gene: TRBV28; len: 15; CDR3aa: CASSQTGGLVTEAFF
j_gene: TRBJ2-2; v_gene: TRBV13; len: 14; CDR3aa: CASSLMEGTGELFF
j_gene: TRBJ2-7; v_gene: TRBV9; len: 15; CDR3aa: CASSAQTGGRGEQYF
j_gene: TRBJ2-5; v_gene: TRBV25-1; len: 11; CDR3aa: CASSDGETQYF
j_gene: TRBJ2-5; v_gene: TRBV12-3/TRBV12-4; len: 15; CDR3aa: CASSLGTGSQETQYF
j_gene: TRBJ1-5; v_gene: TRBV18; len: 16; CDR3aa: CASSPYSGSSNQPQHF
j_gene: TRBJ2-1; v_gene: TRBV12-3/TRBV12-4; len: 11; CDR3aa: CASSLVDEQFF
j_gene: TRBJ2-1; v_gene: TRBV7-9; len: 12; CDR3aa: CASSLIVDEQFF
j_gene: TRBJ1-2; v_gene: TRBV9; len: 13; CDR3aa: CASSNAGEGGYTF
j_gene: TRBJ2-7; v_gene: TRBV11-1; len: 17; CDR3aa: CASSLARRTSPTYEQYF